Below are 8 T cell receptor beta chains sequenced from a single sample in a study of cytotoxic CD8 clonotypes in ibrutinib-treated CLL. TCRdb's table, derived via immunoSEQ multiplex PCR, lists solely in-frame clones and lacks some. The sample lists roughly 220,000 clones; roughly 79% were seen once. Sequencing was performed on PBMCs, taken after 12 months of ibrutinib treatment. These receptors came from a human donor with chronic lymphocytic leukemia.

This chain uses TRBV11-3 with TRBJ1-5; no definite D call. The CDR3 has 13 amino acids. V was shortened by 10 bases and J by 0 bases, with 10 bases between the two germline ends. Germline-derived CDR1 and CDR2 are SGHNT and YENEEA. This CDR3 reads CAIQVRSNQPQHF. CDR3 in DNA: TGTGCCATCCAGGTACGTAGCAATCAGCCCCAGCATTTT.

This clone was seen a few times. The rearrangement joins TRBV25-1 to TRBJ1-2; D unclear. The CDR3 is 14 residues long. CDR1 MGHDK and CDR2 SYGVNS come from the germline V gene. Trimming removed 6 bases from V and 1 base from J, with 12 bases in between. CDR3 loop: CASSGLEGNYGYTF. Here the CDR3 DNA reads TGTGCCAGCAGCGGTTTAGAGGGTAACTATGGCTACACCTTC.

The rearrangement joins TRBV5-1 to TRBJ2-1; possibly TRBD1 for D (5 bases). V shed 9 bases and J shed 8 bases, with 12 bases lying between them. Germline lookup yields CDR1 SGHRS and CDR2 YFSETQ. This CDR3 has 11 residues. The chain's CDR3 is CATRTGHEQFF. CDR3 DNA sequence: TGCGCCACCCGAACAGGTCATGAGCAGTTCTTC.

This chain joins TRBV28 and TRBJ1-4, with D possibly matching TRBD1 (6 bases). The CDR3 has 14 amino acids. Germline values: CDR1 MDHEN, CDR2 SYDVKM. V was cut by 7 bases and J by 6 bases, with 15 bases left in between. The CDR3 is CASTGGGLYEKLFF. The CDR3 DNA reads TGTGCCAGCACCGGTGGGGGGCTCTATGAAAAACTGTTTTTT.

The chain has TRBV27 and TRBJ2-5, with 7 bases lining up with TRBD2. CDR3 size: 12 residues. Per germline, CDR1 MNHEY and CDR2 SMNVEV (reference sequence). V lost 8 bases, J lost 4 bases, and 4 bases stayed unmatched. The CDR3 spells CASWRERETQYF. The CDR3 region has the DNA TGTGCCAGCTGGCGGGAGAGAGAGACCCAGTACTTC.

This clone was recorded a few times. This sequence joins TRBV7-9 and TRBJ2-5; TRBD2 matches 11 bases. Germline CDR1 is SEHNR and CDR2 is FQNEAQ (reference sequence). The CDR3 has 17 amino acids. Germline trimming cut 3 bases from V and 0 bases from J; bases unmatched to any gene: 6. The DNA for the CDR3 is TGTGCCAGCAGCTTGCCGACTAGCGGGGAGTACCAAGAGACCCAGTACTTC. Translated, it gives CASSLPTSGEYQETQYF.

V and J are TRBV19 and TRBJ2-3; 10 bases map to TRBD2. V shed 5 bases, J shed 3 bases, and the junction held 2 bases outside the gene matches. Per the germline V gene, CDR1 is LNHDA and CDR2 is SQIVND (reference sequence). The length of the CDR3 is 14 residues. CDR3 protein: CASSPTSGTDTQYF. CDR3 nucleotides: TGTGCCAGTAGTCCGACTAGCGGGACAGATACGCAGTATTTT.

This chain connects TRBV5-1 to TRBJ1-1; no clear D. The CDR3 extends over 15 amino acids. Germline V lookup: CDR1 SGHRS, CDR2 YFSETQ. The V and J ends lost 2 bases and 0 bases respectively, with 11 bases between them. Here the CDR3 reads CASSLGGGVNTEAFF. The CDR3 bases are TGCGCCAGCAGCTTAGGAGGTGGGGTGAACACTGAAGCTTTCTTT.